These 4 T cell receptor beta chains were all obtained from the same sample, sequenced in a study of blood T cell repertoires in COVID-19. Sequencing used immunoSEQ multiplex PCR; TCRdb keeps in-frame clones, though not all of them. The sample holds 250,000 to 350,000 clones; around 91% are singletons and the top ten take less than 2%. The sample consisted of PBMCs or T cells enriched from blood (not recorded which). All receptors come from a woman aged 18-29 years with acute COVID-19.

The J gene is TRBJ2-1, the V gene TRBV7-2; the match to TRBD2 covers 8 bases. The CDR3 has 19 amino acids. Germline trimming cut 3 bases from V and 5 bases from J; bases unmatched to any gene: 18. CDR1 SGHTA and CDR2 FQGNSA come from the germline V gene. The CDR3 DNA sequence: TGTGCCAGCAGCTTGACACTTGGGTTTAGCGGGACAACCAACAATGAGCAGTTCTTC. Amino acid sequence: CASSLTLGFSGTTNNEQFF.

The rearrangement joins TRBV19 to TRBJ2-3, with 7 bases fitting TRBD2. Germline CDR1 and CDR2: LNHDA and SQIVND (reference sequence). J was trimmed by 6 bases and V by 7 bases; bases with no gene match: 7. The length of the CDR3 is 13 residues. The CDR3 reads CASTLGSGDTQYF. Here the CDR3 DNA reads TGTGCCAGTACCTTGGGTAGCGGGGATACGCAGTATTTT.

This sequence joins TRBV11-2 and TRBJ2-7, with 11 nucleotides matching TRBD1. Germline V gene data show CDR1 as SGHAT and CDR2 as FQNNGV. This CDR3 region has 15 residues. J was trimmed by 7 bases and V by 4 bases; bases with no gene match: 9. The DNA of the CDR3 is TGTGCCAGCAGCTCCTCGGACAGGGGGCTAAGGGAGCAGTACTTC. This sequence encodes CASSSSDRGLREQYF.

The CDR3 DNA follows: TGTGCCAGCAGCTTAGGGACAGGAGGGGAGACCCAGTACTTC. It translates to CASSLGTGGETQYF. This sequence joins TRBV7-9 and TRBJ2-5, with TRBD1 as a possible D gene (7 bases). Germline lookup yields CDR1 SEHNR and CDR2 FQNEAQ (reference sequence). The CDR3 runs to 14 residues. V was shortened by 1 base and J by 5 bases, with 11 bases between the two germline ends.